These 32 T cell receptor beta chains share one sample of origin, sequenced in a study of blood T cell repertoires in COVID-19. Sequencing was performed with immunoSEQ multiplex PCR; in TCRdb, only in-frame clones are kept and a portion is missing. In the table there are about 200,000 clones, around 89% of which are singletons. Sequenced: peripheral blood. All receptors derive from a middle-aged man with active or convalescent COVID-19.

The J gene is TRBJ1-1, the V gene TRBV4-3; the D gene is possibly TRBD1 (5 bases). Trimming left V 0 bases short and J 0 bases short, with 8 bases between. The germline CDR1 and CDR2 sequences are LGHNA and YSLEER. The length of the CDR3 is 15 residues. The CDR3, as DNA: TGCGCCAGCAGCCAAGAGCTGGGGCTGAACACTGAAGCTTTCTTT. The encoded protein is CASSQELGLNTEAFF.

The genes are TRBV6-5 and TRBJ1-4; D might be TRBD1 (5 bases). The CDR3 spans 15 residues. Germline V gene sequence: CDR1 MNHEY, CDR2 SVGAGI. The V gene lost 3 bases and the J gene lost 2 bases, with 10 bases spanning the gap. The CDR3 DNA sequence: TGTGCCAGCAGTTATTCGACAGCTACTAATGAAAAACTGTTTTTT. This translates into CASSYSTATNEKLFF.

In DNA, the CDR3 is TGTGCCAGTAGTACGGGGGGACAGGGCATCTATGGCTACACCTTC. Its translation is CASSTGGQGIYGYTF. This chain links TRBV19 with TRBJ1-2, with 9 bases lining up with TRBD1. The germline V gene has CDR1 LNHDA and CDR2 SQIVND (reference sequence). The V and J ends lost 4 bases and 4 bases, in that order; junction bases with no gene match: 7. The CDR3 is 15 amino acids.

V gene TRBV9 combines with J gene TRBJ1-2; maybe TRBD1 (5 bases). Between the trimmed V and J ends, which lost 0 bases and 4 bases, there was a span of 10 bases. The CDR3 has 14 amino acids. CDR1 and CDR2 from the germline V gene are SGDLS and YYNGEE. CDR3: CASSVGAGSYGYTF. In DNA, the CDR3 is TGTGCCAGCAGCGTAGGAGCAGGGTCCTATGGCTACACCTTC.

The rearrangement links TRBV18 to TRBJ2-2, with 8 bases that match TRBD1. The length of the CDR3 is 15 residues. Germline CDR1 and CDR2: KGHSH and LQKENI. V trimming: 4 bases; J trimming: 3 bases; junction bases outside the gene matches: 4. CDR3 loop: CASSRVTGDTGELFF. DNA for the CDR3: TGTGCCAGCTCACGGGTGACAGGGGACACCGGGGAGCTGTTTTTT.

J is TRBJ1-3 and V is TRBV6-4; no definite D call. Trimming removed 5 bases from V and 0 bases from J, with 11 bases in between. The germline gives CDR1 MRHNA, CDR2 SNTAGT. The CDR3 covers 15 residues. For the CDR3, the DNA is TGTGCCAGCAGTCGTGAGGCCATCTCTGGAAACACCATATATTTT. Its translation is CASSREAISGNTIYF.

This CDR3 reads CAAQRWQDYNEQFF. The CDR3, as DNA: TGTGCCGCTCAGCGGTGGCAGGACTACAATGAGCAGTTCTTC. The chain couples TRBV7-9 to TRBJ2-1, with D perhaps TRBD2 (5 bases). This CDR3 is built from 14 residues. Trimming shortened V by 11 bases and J by 3 bases, and 17 bases separated the two germline ends. Germline V gives CDR1 SEHNR, CDR2 FQNEAQ (reference sequence).

The chain links TRBV7-9 to TRBJ1-2; D possibly corresponds to TRBD1 (5 bases). This CDR3 comprises 14 residues. Germline CDR1 is SEHNR and CDR2 is FQNEAQ (reference sequence). Trimming stripped 3 bases from V and 3 bases from J, with 11 bases between. CDR3 nucleotides: TGTGCCAGCAGCTTTGACAGAGAATACTATGGCTACACCTTC. Its protein product is CASSFDREYYGYTF.

The rearrangement links TRBV28 to TRBJ2-7; D call uncertain. The V end lost 2 bases, the J end lost 3 bases, and 5 bases lay between the germline ends. The germline gives CDR1 MDHEN, CDR2 SYDVKM. The CDR3 runs to 12 residues. CDR3 bases: TGTGCCAGCAGTTTAGGGCTCTACGAGCAGTACTTC. Translation gives CASSLGLYEQYF. Using reference TRBV28 and TRBJ2-7 for the parts outside the CDR3, the full variable domain is DVKVTQSSRYLVKRTGEKVFLECVQDMDHENMFWYRQDPGLGLRLIYFSYDVKMKEKGDIPEGYSVSREKKERFSLILESASTNQTSMYLCASSLGLYEQYFGPGTRLTVT.

The rearrangement joins TRBV28 to TRBJ2-7, with D perhaps matching TRBD2 (5 bases). The CDR3 totals 15 residues. The V gene's germline CDR1 is MDHEN and CDR2 SYDVKM. The V gene lost 4 bases and the J gene lost 0 bases, with 13 bases spanning the gap. The CDR3 sequence is CASSSTGFSSYEQYF. In nucleotides, the CDR3 is TGTGCCAGCAGTTCGACGGGATTCAGCTCCTACGAGCAGTACTTC.

The chain employs TRBV27 and TRBJ1-2, with 7 bases that match TRBD1. V lost 4 bases and J lost 1; bases outside the gene matches: 3. Germline V gene data show CDR1 as MNHEY and CDR2 as SMNVEV (reference sequence). The CDR3 spans 14 residues. Here the CDR3 reads CASSSGGSNYGYTF. DNA for the CDR3: TGTGCCAGCAGTTCAGGGGGGAGTAACTATGGCTACACCTTC.

The CDR3 here is CASSQVPGATDTQYF. CDR3 bases: TGTGCCAGCAGCCAAGTTCCGGGAGCAACAGATACGCAGTATTTT. The J gene is TRBJ2-3, the V gene TRBV14; D is perhaps TRBD2 (6 bases). V was pared by 1 base and J by 3 bases, with 11 bases between. The CDR3 loop spans 15 amino acids. CDR1 is SGHDN and CDR2 is FVKESK in the germline V gene.

The gene calls are TRBV9 and TRBJ2-3; tentatively, D is TRBD2 (6 bases). The germline V gene encodes CDR1 SGDLS and CDR2 YYNGEE. This CDR3 is built from 16 residues. Trimming removed 0 bases from V and 2 bases from J, with 13 bases in between. In DNA form, the CDR3 reads TGTGCCAGCAGCGTAGCCGGGGGAGCGCTCACAGATACGCAGTATTTT. This translates into CASSVAGGALTDTQYF.

The rearrangement joins TRBV19 to TRBJ2-3; D might be TRBD2 (6 bases). This CDR3 contains 13 residues. V lost 6 bases and J 2 bases, leaving 9 bases between the germline ends. CDR1 LNHDA and CDR2 SQIVND come from the germline V gene (reference sequence). The DNA of the CDR3 is TGTGCCAGTAGCGGACTAAACACAGATACGCAGTATTTT. Translated: CASSGLNTDTQYF.

The CDR3 DNA sequence: TGTGCCAGTAGTACGCGTATAGGGGATCATGGCTACACCTTC. Translated, it gives CASSTRIGDHGYTF. The chain has TRBV19 and TRBJ1-2; D might be TRBD1 (5 bases). The CDR3 runs to 14 residues. CDR1 LNHDA and CDR2 SQIVND come from the germline V gene (reference sequence). V shed 4 bases and J shed 6 bases, with 15 bases lying between them.

This CDR3 reads CASSLDRLGALNTEAFF. The CDR3 bases are TGTGCCAGCAGTTTAGATCGTCTCGGAGCCTTGAACACTGAAGCTTTCTTT. The rearrangement joins TRBV28 to TRBJ1-1; D unclear. Looked up from germline, CDR1 is MDHEN and CDR2 is SYDVKM. CDR3 length equals 17 residues. Trimming removed 2 bases at V and 0 bases at J, with 16 bases between.

This chain joins TRBV5-1 and TRBJ1-1, with D perhaps matching TRBD1 (5 bases). The CDR3 is 13 amino acids. Germline V lookup: CDR1 SGHRS, CDR2 YFSETQ. The V end lost 3 bases, the J end lost 2 bases, and 8 bases lay between the germline ends. CDR3 protein: CASSYGQNTEAFF. CDR3 bases: TGCGCCAGCAGCTACGGACAAAACACTGAAGCTTTCTTT. The full variable domain, rest sourced from reference TRBV5-1 and TRBJ1-1, is KAGVTQTPRYLIKTRGQQVTLSCSPISGHRSVSWYQQTPGQGLQFLFEYFSETQRNKGNFPGRFSGRQFSNSRSEMNVSTLELGDSALYLCASSYGQNTEAFFGQGTRLTVV.

Notes on this clone: A junction boundary mismatches the germline segment, possibly from a read error. The rearrangement uses TRBV12-3 or TRBV12-4 and TRBJ2-7, with 7 bases identical to TRBD1. There are 13 residues in the CDR3. The CDR3 DNA reads as TGTGCCAGCAGTTTATATTTGACAGGGTGGGCGAACTTC. Encoded protein: CASSLYLTGWANF.

The chain combines TRBV11-1 with TRBJ1-1; D call uncertain. CDR1 and CDR2 (germline): SGHAT, FQDESV (reference sequence). Trimming stripped 6 bases from V and 3 bases from J, with 17 bases between. CDR3 size: 15 residues. The CDR3 protein is CASSLREGSYTEAFF. DNA for the CDR3: TGTGCCAGCAGTCTCCGGGAGGGTTCGTACACTGAAGCTTTCTTT.

CDR3 residues: CASRQTGDNSPLHF. In DNA form, the CDR3 reads TGCGCCAGCAGGCAAACAGGGGATAATTCACCCCTCCACTTT. The rearrangement uses TRBV5-1 and TRBJ1-6; TRBD1 matches at 7 bases. V lost 5 bases and J lost 5; bases outside the gene matches: 4. This CDR3 region has 14 residues. Germline V CDR1 and CDR2: SGHRS, YFSETQ.

This rearrangement joins TRBV19 to TRBJ2-7; weak D call: TRBD2 (5 bases). The V and J ends lost 3 bases and 6 bases respectively, with 12 bases between them. The germline V gene encodes CDR1 LNHDA and CDR2 SQIVND (reference sequence). The CDR3 is 13 residues long. The CDR3 protein is CASSMVASSEQYF. Here the CDR3 DNA reads TGTGCCAGTAGTATGGTGGCTAGCTCCGAGCAGTACTTC.

This chain uses TRBV7-2 with TRBJ2-5, with 11 positions matching TRBD2. The V gene's germline CDR1 is SGHTA and CDR2 FQGNSA. V was pared by 5 bases and J by 6 bases, with 5 bases of the junction left unmatched. This CDR3 has 14 amino acids. The CDR3 DNA is TGTGCCAGCAGCAATAGCGGGGGGGCCAAGACCCAGTACTTC. It specifies CASSNSGGAKTQYF.

This rearrangement joins TRBV5-5 to TRBJ2-3; tentative D call: TRBD1 (5 bases). Trimming cost V 0 bases and J 0 bases, with 17 bases left between them. This CDR3 has 18 residues. Germline-derived CDR1 and CDR2 are SGHKS and YYEKEE (reference sequence). The CDR3 loop is CASSLVLTGTSSTDTQYF. The CDR3 nucleotides are TGTGCCAGCAGCTTGGTATTAACAGGAACTTCTAGCACAGATACGCAGTATTTT.

V is TRBV5-8 and J is TRBJ2-6; D remains unclear. This CDR3 region has 14 residues. Germline CDR1 is SGHTS and CDR2 is YDEGEE. V lost 0 bases and J 4 bases, leaving 5 bases between the germline ends. CDR3 in DNA: TGTGCCAGCAGCTTGGGGCCCGGGGCCAACGTCCTGACTTTC. It encodes CASSLGPGANVLTF.

The V gene is TRBV6-5, the J gene TRBJ1-2; 9 bases are a match to TRBD1. The CDR3 has 15 amino acids. With 7 bases clipped from V and 2 bases from J, the junction kept 8 bases outside the gene matches. Germline V gives CDR1 MNHEY, CDR2 SVGAGI. This CDR3 is CASTGRGQGNYGYTF. In DNA, the CDR3 is TGTGCCAGCACCGGCCGGGGACAGGGAAACTATGGCTACACCTTC.

The rearrangement uses TRBV11-1 and TRBJ1-1, with TRBD1 as a possible D gene (6 bases). The germline V and J ends were trimmed by 1 base and 5 bases, with 14 bases remaining between them. The CDR3 totals 15 residues. Germline V gene data show CDR1 as SGHAT and CDR2 as FQDESV (reference sequence). CDR3 sequence reads: CASSLVGTKGTEAFF. The CDR3 coding sequence is TGTGCCAGCAGCTTAGTGGGGACAAAAGGGACTGAAGCTTTCTTT.

This chain joins TRBV27 and TRBJ2-3; possible D gene TRBD2, 6 bases. The CDR3 is 17 amino acids. Germline assignment: CDR1 MNHEY and CDR2 SMNVEV (reference sequence). The germline V and J ends were trimmed by 8 bases and 2 bases, with 23 bases remaining between them. The CDR3 protein is CASGSGAIQLPTDTQYF. The CDR3 region has the DNA TGTGCCAGCGGGTCGGGAGCAATCCAACTCCCCACAGATACGCAGTATTTT.

The chain's CDR3 is CASSQGQLGSYEQYF. CDR3 DNA: TGTGCCAGCAGCCAAGGACAGTTGGGCTCCTACGAGCAGTACTTC. V is TRBV25-1 and J is TRBJ2-7; TRBD1 is a possible D gene (6 bases). Per germline, CDR1 MGHDK and CDR2 SYGVNS. The CDR3 consists of 15 residues. V was pared by 6 bases and J by 0 bases, with 15 bases between.

CDR3 residues: CASNSGTANSPLHF. CDR3 bases: TGTGCCAGCAACTCCGGGACAGCTAATTCACCCCTCCACTTT. The J gene is TRBJ1-6, the V gene TRBV6-5; TRBD1 matches at 7 bases. The CDR3 runs to 14 residues. CDR1 is MNHEY, CDR2 SVGAGI, per germline. Trimming at V came to 7 bases and at J to 6 bases, leaving 6 bases not matched to a gene.

This clone has a handful of counts. The chain carries TRBV4-2 and TRBJ1-6, with D perhaps matching TRBD1 (6 bases). This CDR3 is 15 amino acids long. Trimming stripped 1 base from V and 10 bases from J, with 14 bases between. Germline loops: CDR1 LGHNA, CDR2 YNFKEQ. This CDR3 is CASSQAQGAQSPLHF. The CDR3 bases are TGTGCCAGCAGCCAAGCACAGGGAGCGCAGTCACCCCTCCACTTT.

The chain joins TRBV2 to TRBJ1-6, with 8 bases fitting TRBD1. Germline assignment: CDR1 SNHLY and CDR2 FYNNEI. V dropped 7 bases and J dropped 7; count of bases not matched to a gene: 12. The length of the CDR3 is 16 residues. CDR3 sequence: CASISGQGIRNSPLHF. The CDR3 DNA reads as TGTGCCAGCATCTCTGGACAGGGAATAAGGAATTCACCCCTCCACTTT. Full variable domain (remainder filled in from reference TRBV2 and TRBJ1-6): EPEVTQTPSHQVTQMGQEVILRCVPISNHLYFYWYRQILGQKVEFLVSFYNNEISEKSEIFDDQFSVERPDGSNFTLKIRSTKLEDSAMYFCASISGQGIRNSPLHFGNGTRLTVT.

The table lists this clone with a few counts. The chain recombines TRBV28 with TRBJ1-5; D might be TRBD1 (5 bases). Germline lookup yields CDR1 MDHEN and CDR2 SYDVKM. The CDR3 has 16 amino acids. Trimming pared 5 bases from V and 6 bases from J, leaving 20 bases between. The CDR3 region has the DNA TGTGCCAGCAGTCCTGGGGCAGGGTTACCCGGTCAGCCCCAGCATTTT. Its protein product is CASSPGAGLPGQPQHF.